The entry below describes one T cell receptor (beta chain). The sample originates from a study of technical replicates of blood from a few donors. Profiling relied on immunoSEQ multiplex PCR, and the TCRdb table lists in-frame clones only, not all of them. The sample includes more than 75,000 clones, about 95% of them seen just once. J gave up 5 bases and V 3 bases, and 15 bases lay outside the gene matches. Per germline, CDR1 MNHEY and CDR2 SMNVEV (reference sequence). This CDR3 has 18 residues. Sequencing was performed on T cells isolated from PBMCs. This receptor was obtained from a human donor in good health. The chain combines TRBV27 with TRBJ1-1; 10 bases agree with TRBD1. CDR3 amino acids: CASSFVVSGQGSGTEAFF. The DNA of the CDR3 is TGTGCCAGCAGTTTCGTAGTATCGGGACAGGGGTCCGGGACTGAAGCTTTCTTT.